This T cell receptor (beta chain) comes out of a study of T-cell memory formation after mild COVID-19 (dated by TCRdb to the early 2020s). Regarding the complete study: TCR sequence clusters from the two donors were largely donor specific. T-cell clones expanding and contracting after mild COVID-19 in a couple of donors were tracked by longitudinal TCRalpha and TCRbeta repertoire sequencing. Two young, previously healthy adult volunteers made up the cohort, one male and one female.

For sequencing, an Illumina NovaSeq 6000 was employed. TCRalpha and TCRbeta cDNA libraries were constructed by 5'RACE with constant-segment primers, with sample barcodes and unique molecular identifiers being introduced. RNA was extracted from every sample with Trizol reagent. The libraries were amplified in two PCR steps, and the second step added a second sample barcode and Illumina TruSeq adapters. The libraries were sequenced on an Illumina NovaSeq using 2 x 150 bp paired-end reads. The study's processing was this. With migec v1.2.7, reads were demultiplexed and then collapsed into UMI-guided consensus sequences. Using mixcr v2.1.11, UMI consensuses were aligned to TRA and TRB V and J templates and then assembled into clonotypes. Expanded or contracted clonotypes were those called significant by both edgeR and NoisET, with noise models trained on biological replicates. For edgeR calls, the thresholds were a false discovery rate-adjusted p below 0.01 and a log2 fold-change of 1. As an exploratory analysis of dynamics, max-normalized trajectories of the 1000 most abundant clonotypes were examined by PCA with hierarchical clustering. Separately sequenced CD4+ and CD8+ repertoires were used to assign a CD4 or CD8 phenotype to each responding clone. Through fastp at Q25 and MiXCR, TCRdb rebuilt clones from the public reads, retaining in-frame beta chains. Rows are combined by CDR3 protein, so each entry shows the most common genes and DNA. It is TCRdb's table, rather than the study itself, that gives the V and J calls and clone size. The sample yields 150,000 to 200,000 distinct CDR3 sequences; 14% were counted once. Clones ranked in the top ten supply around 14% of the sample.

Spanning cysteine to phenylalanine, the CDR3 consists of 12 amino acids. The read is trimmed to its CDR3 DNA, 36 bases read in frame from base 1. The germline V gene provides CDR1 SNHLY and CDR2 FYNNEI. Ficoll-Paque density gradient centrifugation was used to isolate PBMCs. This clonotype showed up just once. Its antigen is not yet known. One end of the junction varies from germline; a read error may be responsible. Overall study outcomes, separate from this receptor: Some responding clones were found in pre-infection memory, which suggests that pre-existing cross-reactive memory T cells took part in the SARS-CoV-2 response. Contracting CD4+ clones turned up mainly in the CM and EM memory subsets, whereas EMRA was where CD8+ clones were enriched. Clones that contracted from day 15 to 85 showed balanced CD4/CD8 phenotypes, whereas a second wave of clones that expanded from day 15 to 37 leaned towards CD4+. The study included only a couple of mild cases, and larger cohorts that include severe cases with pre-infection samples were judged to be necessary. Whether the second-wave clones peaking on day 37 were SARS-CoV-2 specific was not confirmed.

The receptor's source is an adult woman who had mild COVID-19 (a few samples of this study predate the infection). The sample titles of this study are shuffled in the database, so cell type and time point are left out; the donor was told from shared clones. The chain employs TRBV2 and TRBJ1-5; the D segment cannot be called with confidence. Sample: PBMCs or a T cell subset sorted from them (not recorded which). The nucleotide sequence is TGTGCCAGAAGTGAGAGCAATCAGCCCCAGCATTTT. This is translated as CARSESNQPQHF.